The clone carrying this TCR beta chain has a single count. Its antigen is as yet unknown. The sample contains more than one DNA sequence encoding this CDR3. Profiled with immunoSEQ multiplex PCR; TCRdb holds only in-frame clones, not every one. The table has 2 million to 2.5 million clones, about nine tenths seen once. The sample originates from a study of shared clonotypes between healthy human individuals. General study findings and limits: Clonotype sharing among the donors was expected to vary with sequencing depth. Relative to memory subsets, naive subsets generally showed larger estimated richness.

V trimming: 8 bases; J trimming: 5 bases; junction bases outside the gene matches: 7. Germline assignment: CDR1 MNHEY and CDR2 SMNVEV (reference sequence). CDR3 length equals 13 residues. The TCR sequence derives from a man between 18 and 35 years old in good health. Some clones in this sample may be carry-over from other donors' samples. V is TRBV27 and J is TRBJ2-5, with TRBD2 identical over 8 bases. The sample was naive CD4+ T cells from PBMCs. Stated subset: CD45RA+ positively selected. For the CDR3, the DNA is TGTGCCAGCTCTTCGCGGGGGGTGGAGACCCAGTACTTC. Amino acids: CASSSRGVETQYF.